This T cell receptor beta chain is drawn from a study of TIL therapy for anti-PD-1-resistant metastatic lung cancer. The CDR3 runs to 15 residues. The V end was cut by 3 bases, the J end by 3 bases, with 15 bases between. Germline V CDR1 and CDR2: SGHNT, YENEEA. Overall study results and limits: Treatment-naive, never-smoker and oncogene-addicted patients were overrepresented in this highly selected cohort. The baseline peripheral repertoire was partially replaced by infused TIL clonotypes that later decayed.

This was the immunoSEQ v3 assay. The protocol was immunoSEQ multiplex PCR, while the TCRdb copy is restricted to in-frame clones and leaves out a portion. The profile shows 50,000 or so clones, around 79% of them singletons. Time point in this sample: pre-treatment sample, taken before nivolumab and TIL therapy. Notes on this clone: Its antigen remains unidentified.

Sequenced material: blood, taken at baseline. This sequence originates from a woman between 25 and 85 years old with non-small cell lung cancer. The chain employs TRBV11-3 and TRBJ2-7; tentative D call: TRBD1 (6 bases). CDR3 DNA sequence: TGTGCCAGCAGCTTCCACAGGGACCAGAGCTACGAGCAGTACTTC. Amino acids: CASSFHRDQSYEQYF.